The T cell receptor (beta chain) described here comes from a study of OX40 agonist ivuxolimab in advanced cancers. V lost 1 base to trimming and J lost 0 bases, with 14 bases between them. Germline V CDR1 and CDR2: SGHKS, YYEKEE (reference sequence). The CDR3 sequence is 18 residues long. Sequenced by immunoSEQ multiplex PCR; TCRdb stores in-frame clones only, minus some. The data contain roughly 110,000 clones, 90% of them singletons. Collection of blood occurred at baseline, at cycle 4 day 1, and at cycle 7 day 1. This TCR was sampled from an adult with an advanced solid tumor such as melanoma, head and neck, liver or kidney cancer. The sample was CD4+ or CD8+ T cells sorted from blood, taken in a trial of the OX40 agonist ivuxolimab. V is TRBV5-5 and J is TRBJ1-6; D not certain. CDR3 sequence (DNA): TGTGCCAGCAGCTTGAGAAACCCCGAGACCTCCTATAATTCACCCCTCCACTTT. Its translation is CASSLRNPETSYNSPLHF.